A single sample is the source of the 13 T cell receptor beta chains below, sequenced in a study of technical replicates of blood from a handful of donors. Repertoires were generated with immunoSEQ multiplex PCR, while TCRdb's copy carries only in-frame clones and drops some. The sample includes under 85,000 clones, around 93% of them seen just once. Material for sequencing was T cells isolated from PBMCs. The source is a human donor in good health.

The V gene is TRBV28, the J gene TRBJ2-7, with 7 bases fitting TRBD2. The germline CDR1 and CDR2 sequences are MDHEN and SYDVKM. The CDR3 extends over 13 amino acids. With 6 bases clipped from V and 6 bases from J, the junction kept 8 bases outside the gene matches. CDR3 in amino acids: CASRREELSEQYF. For the CDR3, the DNA is TGTGCCAGCAGACGGGAGGAACTGAGCGAGCAGTACTTC.

The chain has TRBV6-5 and TRBJ2-7, with a possible D match to TRBD1 (5 bases). The germline V gene has CDR1 MNHEY and CDR2 SVGAGI. V lost 6 bases, J lost 4 bases, and 7 bases lay in between. The CDR3 runs 11 residues. DNA for the CDR3: TGTGCCAGCAGCACAGGTTACGAGCAGTACTTC. Amino acid sequence: CASSTGYEQYF.

The CDR3 DNA reads TGTGCCAGCAGCTCTATTACTTCCCTGGATGAAAAACTGTTTTTT. It codes for CASSSITSLDEKLFF. V and J are TRBV25-1 and TRBJ1-4; D not resolved. The germline V gene has CDR1 MGHDK and CDR2 SYGVNS. The CDR3 is 15 amino acids. The V end lost 6 bases, the J end lost 6 bases, and 17 bases lay between the germline ends.

The chain links TRBV5-1 to TRBJ1-2; D uncertain. From germline, CDR1 is SGHRS and CDR2 YFSETQ. This CDR3 has 13 residues. Trimming shortened V by 0 bases and J by 8 bases, and 11 bases separated the two germline ends. The CDR3 DNA follows: TGCGCCAGCAGCTTGGCGAGGGAGGGCGGCTACACCTTC. Residues: CASSLAREGGYTF.

The V gene is TRBV5-5, the J gene TRBJ1-4, with D possibly matching TRBD1 (6 bases). The V gene lost 1 base and the J gene lost 5 bases, with 9 bases spanning the gap. This CDR3 is built from 14 residues. From germline, CDR1 is SGHKS and CDR2 YYEKEE (reference sequence). The CDR3 loop reads CASSLWQGNEKLFF. The CDR3 DNA reads as TGTGCCAGCAGCTTGTGGCAGGGGAATGAAAAACTGTTTTTT. The whole variable domain, filled in from reference TRBV5-5 and TRBJ1-4, reads DAGVTQSPTHLIKTRGQQVTLRCSPISGHKSVSWYQQVLGQGPQFIFQYYEKEERGRGNFPDRFSARQFPNYSSELNVNALLLGDSALYLCASSLWQGNEKLFFGSGTQLSVL.

The J gene is TRBJ1-2, the V gene TRBV6-4; maybe TRBD1 (5 bases). V dropped 5 bases and J dropped 4 bases, with 11 bases sitting between them. Germline CDR1 is MRHNA and CDR2 is SNTAGT. This CDR3 has 13 residues. The CDR3 DNA reads TGTGCCAGCAGTCCCAGCGGGGGCTATGGCTACACCTTC. This translates into CASSPSGGYGYTF.

The V call is TRBV11-2, the J call TRBJ2-1; TRBD2 matches at 11 bases. This CDR3 is 16 amino acids long. Losses at the gene ends were 4 bases for V and 7 bases for J; bases not matched to a gene: 9. Germline V lookup: CDR1 SGHAT, CDR2 FQNNGV. The DNA for the CDR3 is TGTGCCAGCAGCTCGTGGGGTAGCGGGAGGGCGAATGAGCAGTTCTTC. Residues: CASSSWGSGRANEQFF. Looking up the rest from reference TRBV11-2 and TRBJ2-1 gives the full variable domain: EAGVAQSPRYKIIEKRQSVAFWCNPISGHATLYWYQQILGQGPKLLIQFQNNGVVDDSQLPKDRFSAERLKGVDSTLKIQPAKLEDSAVYLCASSSWGSGRANEQFFGPGTRLTVL.

The CDR3 is CASSRAGGAGTGELFF. CDR3 nucleotides: TGCGCCAGCAGCCGCGCGGGGGGCGCCGGCACCGGGGAGCTGTTTTTT. The chain is built from TRBV5-1 and TRBJ2-2; TRBD2 matches at 8 bases. With 4 bases clipped from V and 4 bases from J, the junction kept 9 bases outside the gene matches. Germline assignment: CDR1 SGHRS and CDR2 YFSETQ. The CDR3 has 16 amino acids.

The J gene is TRBJ2-1, the V gene TRBV10-2; D possibly corresponds to TRBD2 (5 bases). The CDR3 runs to 13 residues. V was pared by 0 bases and J by 13 bases, with 13 bases between. Germline CDR1 and CDR2: WSHSY and SAAADI. The CDR3 reads CASSESEGIVQFF. DNA of the CDR3: TGCGCCAGCAGTGAGTCCGAGGGTATAGTTCAGTTCTTC.

This chain connects TRBV6-1 to TRBJ1-1; 7 bases agree with TRBD1. J was trimmed by 5 bases and V by 6 bases; bases with no gene match: 6. This CDR3 is 13 amino acids long. Looked up from germline, CDR1 is MNHNS and CDR2 is SASEGT. The CDR3 DNA sequence: TGTGCCAGCAGGACAGGGTTGGGAACTGAAGCTTTCTTT. The encoded protein is CASRTGLGTEAFF.

The chain employs TRBV28 and TRBJ1-5; D ambiguous. With 2 bases removed from V and 3 bases from J, the gap between germline ends came to 2 bases. Germline V CDR1 and CDR2: MDHEN, SYDVKM. This CDR3 is built from 12 residues. CDR3 in amino acids: CASSLLNQPQHF. The CDR3, as DNA: TGTGCCAGCAGTTTACTCAATCAGCCCCAGCATTTT.

V usage is TRBV4-2 and J usage is TRBJ1-1; 8 bases are shared with TRBD1. The CDR3 covers 15 residues. Per the germline V gene, CDR1 is LGHNA and CDR2 is YNFKEQ. V lost 3 bases, J lost 5 bases, and 8 bases stayed unmatched. CDR3 sequence (DNA): TGTGCCAGCAGCCAGGAACAGGGGGTTGGGACTGAAGCTTTCTTT. Protein sequence: CASSQEQGVGTEAFF.

This CDR3 is CASSRLTGLQPQHF. CDR3 nucleotide sequence: TGTGCCAGCAGCCGCCTAACGGGTTTGCAGCCCCAGCATTTT. The J gene is TRBJ1-5, the V gene TRBV5-6, with unresolved D. V was trimmed by 4 bases and J by 7 bases, leaving 15 bases between them. The CDR3 totals 14 residues. Per germline, CDR1 SGHDT and CDR2 YYEEEE.